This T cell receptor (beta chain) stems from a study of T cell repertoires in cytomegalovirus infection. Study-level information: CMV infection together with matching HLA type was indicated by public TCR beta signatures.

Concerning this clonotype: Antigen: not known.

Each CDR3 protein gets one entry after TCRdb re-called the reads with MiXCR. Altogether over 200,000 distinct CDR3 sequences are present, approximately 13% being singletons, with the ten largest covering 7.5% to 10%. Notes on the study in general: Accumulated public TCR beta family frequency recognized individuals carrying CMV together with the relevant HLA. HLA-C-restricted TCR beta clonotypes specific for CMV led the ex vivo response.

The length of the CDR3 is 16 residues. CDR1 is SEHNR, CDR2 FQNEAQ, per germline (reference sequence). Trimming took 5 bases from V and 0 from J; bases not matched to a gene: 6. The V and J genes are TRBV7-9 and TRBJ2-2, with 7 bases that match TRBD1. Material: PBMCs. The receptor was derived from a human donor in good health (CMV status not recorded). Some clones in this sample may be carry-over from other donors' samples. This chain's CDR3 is CASSTSQGANTGELFF. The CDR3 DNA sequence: TGTGCCAGCAGCACGAGCCAGGGGGCGAACACCGGGGAGCTGTTTTTT.